Included here is one T cell receptor (beta chain) sequence, with context. Its antigen remains unidentified. This sample is drawn from a study of blood T cells in healthy people across ages. Findings and limits, study-wide: No conclusive comparison of naive versus antigen-experienced cells was possible with unsorted PBMCs.

A second PCR, run for roughly 7 to 11 cycles, used a sample-barcoded 5' primer plus a J-beta primer mix. Samples each returned at least 3 million CDR3-containing paired-end reads. MiXCR, applied by TCRdb to the 5' RACE reads, yields one record per CDR3 protein. The table records about 1.7 million distinct CDR3 sequences, 28% of them present only once. CDR3 length: 16 amino acids. V shed 3 bases and J 3 bases; nucleotides not matched to a gene: 7. Germline CDR1 and CDR2: SGHRS and YFSETQ. The authors extracted at least 6 micrograms of total RNA per sample. Material: blood. The sequence was obtained from a woman aged 25-40 years in good health. This chain joins TRBV5-1 and TRBJ2-5; 11 bases are a match to TRBD2. This CDR3 is CASSSGVTSGEETQYF. The CDR3 coding sequence is TGCGCCAGCAGCTCGGGGGTGACTAGCGGGGAAGAGACCCAGTACTTC.